The TCR beta chain under discussion was sequenced for a study of Graves' ophthalmopathy and Graves' hyperthyroidism. Study-level points and caveats: Ophthalmopathy cases were distinguished from stable hyperthyroidism by a 13-signature model, reaching approximately 87% sensitivity and around 77% specificity.

The CDR3 is made up of 12 amino acids. The V and J ends lost 4 bases and 9 bases, in that order; junction bases with no gene match: 3. Amplification of TCR beta CDR3 regions used RNA transcripts. An opening RT-PCR round employed HTBI primers and preceded a second-round multiplex PCR. TCRdb analysed the multiplex PCR reads with MiXCR anew, one entry per CDR3 protein. The table lists 900,000 to 1,200,000 distinct CDR3 sequences, 35% to 40% of them singletons. Notes on this clonotype: What it recognizes is unknown.

This sequence originates from an adult man with Graves' hyperthyroidism. Sequenced material: peripheral blood or thyroid tissue (not recorded which). The chain recombines TRBV12-3 or TRBV12-4 with TRBJ2-3; 8 nucleotides match TRBD2. CDR3 sequence: CASSSSGRTQYF. Here the CDR3 DNA reads TGTGCCAGCAGTTCCAGCGGGAGAACGCAGTATTTT.